What follows are 24 T cell receptor beta chains derived from one specimen sequenced in a study of T cell responses to AZD1222 COVID-19 vaccine. Profiled with immunoSEQ multiplex PCR; TCRdb holds only in-frame clones, not every one. This table has 130,000 to 150,000 clones, about 90% appearing once. Specimen: peripheral blood, collected on day 0 of MenACWY control vaccination. Source of these receptors: an adult in good health.

This sequence joins TRBV6-6 and TRBJ1-2; D is perhaps TRBD1 (5 bases). V gave up 8 bases and J gave up 7 bases, with 20 bases separating them. The germline V gene has CDR1 MNHNY and CDR2 SVGAGI (reference sequence). The CDR3 contains 14 residues. DNA of the CDR3: TGTGCCAGCGGGACGCAAAAAATCGGTTCTGGCTACACCTTC. Encoded protein: CASGTQKIGSGYTF.

This clone was seen a few times. This chain connects TRBV7-6 to TRBJ2-3; 14 bases fit TRBD2. Germline values: CDR1 SGHVS, CDR2 FNYEAQ. Trimming at V came to 5 bases and at J to 4 bases, leaving 5 bases not matched to a gene. The CDR3 has 16 amino acids. This CDR3 is CASSQGTSGSSDTQYF. The CDR3 bases are TGTGCCAGCAGCCAAGGGACTAGCGGGAGCTCAGATACGCAGTATTTT.

The CDR3 region has the DNA TGTGCCAGCAGTTACTCGCCGGGAATGGGCACTGAAGCTTTCTTT. Protein: CASSYSPGMGTEAFF. The chain employs TRBV6-5 and TRBJ1-1; D is unresolved. This CDR3 region has 15 residues. V was pared by 0 bases and J by 4 bases, with 12 bases between. Germline CDR1 and CDR2: MNHEY and SVGAGI.

The chain is built from TRBV19 and TRBJ2-7; 7 bases map to TRBD2. The CDR3 runs 15 residues. Germline lookup yields CDR1 LNHDA and CDR2 SQIVND (reference sequence). V dropped 1 base and J dropped 1; count of bases not matched to a gene: 4. Here the CDR3 reads CASSIGGGSSYEQYF. CDR3 sequence (DNA): TGTGCCAGTAGTATAGGTGGCGGGAGTTCCTACGAGCAGTACTTC.

The chain couples TRBV10-3 to TRBJ2-7; D is ambiguous. V lost 2 bases and J 3 bases, leaving 8 bases between the germline ends. This CDR3 is 13 amino acids long. Germline V gene sequence: CDR1 ENHRY, CDR2 SYGVKD. The CDR3 here is CAISEVPGYEQYF. The CDR3 DNA reads TGTGCCATCAGTGAGGTCCCGGGCTACGAGCAGTACTTC.

This clone was recorded at least ten times. The J gene is TRBJ2-2, the V gene TRBV30; D call uncertain. V was shortened by 2 bases and J by 4 bases, with 8 bases between the two germline ends. The germline V gene encodes CDR1 GTSNPN and CDR2 SVGIG (reference sequence). This CDR3 spans 13 amino acids. Here the CDR3 DNA reads TGTGCCTGGAGTCGAGGACCCACCGGGGAGCTGTTTTTT. Protein sequence: CAWSRGPTGELFF.

This clone was counted between two and nine times. DNA for the CDR3: TGTGCTAGTGGTCCCGGGGGGTGGGCCCAGCATTTT. It yields the protein CASGPGGWAQHF. V is TRBV12-5 and J is TRBJ1-5; TRBD1 might be the D (5 bases). Germline CDR1 reads LGHNT; CDR2 reads FRNRAP. V dropped 5 bases and J dropped 11 bases, with 13 bases sitting between them. The length of the CDR3 is 12 residues.

This chain uses TRBV6-5 with TRBJ1-2; a weak D match, TRBD1 (5 bases). Germline V CDR1 and CDR2: MNHEY, SVGAGI. The CDR3 extends over 14 amino acids. The V end was cut by 8 bases, the J end by 5 bases, with 18 bases between. CDR3 sequence: CASSFTTDPYGYTF. CDR3 nucleotide sequence: TGTGCCAGCTCGTTTACGACAGATCCTTATGGCTACACCTTC.

This chain connects TRBV27 to TRBJ1-1, with a possible D match to TRBD1 (5 bases). Germline V CDR1 and CDR2: MNHEY, SMNVEV (reference sequence). This CDR3 contains 14 residues. V was trimmed by 8 bases and J by 1 base, leaving 14 bases between them. CDR3 loop: CASRTLGPNTEAFF. The CDR3 DNA is TGTGCCAGCCGTACGTTGGGACCGAACACTGAAGCTTTCTTT.

The chain recombines TRBV28 with TRBJ2-1; D might be TRBD2 (6 bases). Trimming removed 5 bases from V and 12 bases from J, with 17 bases in between. Germline lookup yields CDR1 MDHEN and CDR2 SYDVKM. This CDR3 contains 13 residues. The CDR3 DNA follows: TGTGCCAGCAGTCTTCCCGGGGGTCAAAGGCAGTTCTTC. As protein: CASSLPGGQRQFF.

The chain joins TRBV5-4 to TRBJ2-1; 10 positions agree with TRBD2. V shed 1 base and J 9 bases; nucleotides not matched to a gene: 7. The CDR3 runs 15 residues. The germline V gene encodes CDR1 SGHNT and CDR2 YYREEE (reference sequence). The CDR3 nucleotides read TGTGCCAGCAGCTTGAGTAGCGGGAGGACTGGTGAGCAGTTCTTC. This gives the protein CASSLSSGRTGEQFF.

This sequence joins TRBV4-1 and TRBJ2-7; D call uncertain. This CDR3 region has 15 residues. Trimming left V 1 base short and J 0 bases short, with 10 bases between. The germline V gene encodes CDR1 MGHRA and CDR2 YSYEKL. CDR3 in DNA: TGCGCCAGCAGCCAAGGTCCAGGATCCTCCTACGAGCAGTACTTC. Encoded protein: CASSQGPGSSYEQYF.

V and J are TRBV9 and TRBJ2-7, with TRBD1 identical over 9 bases. The CDR3 is 15 amino acids. V shed 4 bases and J 3 bases; nucleotides not matched to a gene: 8. Germline values: CDR1 SGDLS, CDR2 YYNGEE. CDR3 residues: CASSFGGQGLYEQYF. The CDR3 DNA reads as TGTGCCAGCAGCTTTGGGGGACAGGGTCTCTACGAGCAGTACTTC.

V gene TRBV29-1 combines with J gene TRBJ2-1; 11 bases are a match to TRBD2. This CDR3 comprises 13 residues. CDR1 is SQVTM and CDR2 is ANQGSEA in the germline V gene. After removal of 6 bases from V and 4 bases from J, the junction contained 2 bases not matched to a gene. The CDR3 region is CSVGTSGYNEQFF. CDR3 nucleotide sequence: TGCAGCGTGGGGACTAGCGGATACAATGAGCAGTTCTTC.

V and J are TRBV7-2 and TRBJ2-1; D is perhaps TRBD2 (5 bases). The CDR3 loop spans 15 amino acids. V was shortened by 5 bases and J by 5 bases, with 16 bases between the two germline ends. Germline lookup yields CDR1 SGHTA and CDR2 FQGNSA. The CDR3 region has the DNA TGTGCCAGCAGCCCCGGGGAGAACAGCCACAATGAGCAGTTCTTC. Its protein product is CASSPGENSHNEQFF. The variable domain in full, completed from reference TRBV7-2 and TRBJ2-1, reads GAGVSQSPSNKVTEKGKDVELRCDPISGHTALYWYRQSLGQGLEFLIYFQGNSAPDKSGLPSDRFSAERTGGSVSTLTIQRTQQEDSAVYLCASSPGENSHNEQFFGPGTRLTVL.

The chain is built from TRBV9 and TRBJ2-7; the D gene is possibly TRBD2 (6 bases). The germline V and J ends were trimmed by 0 bases and 2 bases, with 9 bases remaining between them. This CDR3 is built from 14 residues. Germline V gives CDR1 SGDLS, CDR2 YYNGEE. The CDR3 coding sequence is TGTGCCAGCAGCGTAGGCGGGGATCCCTACGAGCAGTACTTC. Translating gives CASSVGGDPYEQYF.

The chain combines TRBV6-6 with TRBJ1-1; D is undetermined. Between the trimmed V and J ends, which lost 0 bases and 5 bases, there was a span of 10 bases. CDR1 MNHNY and CDR2 SVGAGI come from the germline V gene (reference sequence). This CDR3 comprises 14 residues. In nucleotides, the CDR3 is TGTGCCAGCAGTTACTCGGGCACAAGAACTGAAGCTTTCTTT. It translates to CASSYSGTRTEAFF.

There are a few counts of this clone. V is TRBV27 and J is TRBJ2-2; 10 nucleotides align to TRBD1. There are 15 residues in the CDR3. Germline CDR1 and CDR2: MNHEY and SMNVEV (reference sequence). Germline trimming cut 5 bases from V and 4 bases from J; bases unmatched to any gene: 4. CDR3 in amino acids: CASSPTGGSTGELFF. The CDR3 DNA reads TGTGCCAGCAGTCCGACAGGGGGCAGCACCGGGGAGCTGTTTTTT.

This clone was counted a single time. CDR3 bases: TGTGCCAGCAGTTACGGGGGGGCGTCAATTCGCGAGACCCAGTACTTC. It yields the protein CASSYGGASIRETQYF. The chain has TRBV27 and TRBJ2-5, with 8 positions matching TRBD2. With 4 bases clipped from V and 5 bases from J, the junction kept 12 bases outside the gene matches. This CDR3 is built from 16 residues. From germline, CDR1 is MNHEY and CDR2 SMNVEV (reference sequence).

The genes are TRBV4-1 and TRBJ1-1, with D possibly being TRBD1 (5 bases). Germline V gives CDR1 MGHRA, CDR2 YSYEKL. The CDR3 has 13 amino acids. V dropped 0 bases and J dropped 10 bases, with 12 bases sitting between them. In DNA form, the CDR3 reads TGCGCCAGCAGCCAAGACAGGGAACGGTCAGCTTTCTTT. It specifies CASSQDRERSAFF.

The J gene is TRBJ1-1, the V gene TRBV5-1, with TRBD1 matching over 9 bases. Germline CDR1 reads SGHRS; CDR2 reads YFSETQ. V lost 4 bases and J lost 1; bases outside the gene matches: 5. The CDR3 covers 15 residues. The CDR3 DNA follows: TGCGCCAGCAGCGGATTACAGGGGGCGAACACTGAAGCTTTCTTT. Translated, it gives CASSGLQGANTEAFF.

V usage is TRBV4-1 and J usage is TRBJ1-6; D may be TRBD1 (5 bases). V lost 0 bases and J lost 6, with 12 bases in between. The CDR3 consists of 16 residues. CDR1 is MGHRA, CDR2 YSYEKL, per germline. The CDR3 sequence is CASSQDVGERNSPLHF. The CDR3, as DNA: TGCGCCAGCAGCCAAGATGTAGGGGAGCGTAATTCACCCCTCCACTTT.

Only one count was recorded for this clone. The rearrangement links TRBV7-2 to TRBJ1-5; 7 bases align to TRBD1. Germline lookup yields CDR1 SGHTA and CDR2 FQGNSA. The CDR3 has 14 amino acids. V was clipped by 5 bases and J by 6 bases; unmatched bases: 7. The CDR3 nucleotides are TGTGCCAGCAGCGTCTACAGGGGCGGTCAGCCCCAGCATTTT. It yields the protein CASSVYRGGQPQHF.

As regards this clone: This same CDR3 is encoded by further DNA sequences in the sample. The CDR3 loop is CASSRTPQETQYF. The CDR3 nucleotides read TGTGCCAGCAGCCGGACGCCTCAGGAGACCCAGTACTTC. The chain is built from TRBV7-9 and TRBJ2-5, with D uncertain. The CDR3 covers 13 residues. Trimming cost V 5 bases and J 5 bases, with 12 bases left between them. Germline lookup yields CDR1 SEHNR and CDR2 FQNEAQ (reference sequence).